The 24 T cell receptor delta chains below come from one sample, sequenced in a study of human gamma delta and Vdelta1 T cells. TCRdb called clones anew from the PCR reads with CATT. Counted here are 4,000 or so delta-chain clones, roughly a quarter occurring once; the ten biggest clones make up around two thirds. Sequencing used naive CD27+ Vdelta1 gamma-delta T cells from blood. Receptors originate from a human donor in good health.

Regarding this clone: The likely explanation is a read error, given a far larger clone one base away. This sample also contains other DNA sequences that code for the same CDR3. The chain recombines TRDV1 with TRDJ1; TRDD3 matches 7 bases. CDR1 TSWWSYY and CDR2 QGS come from the germline V gene. Trimming took 5 bases from V and 3 from J; bases not matched to a gene: 18. The CDR3 covers 18 residues. The CDR3 spells CALGRTSPNWGIPDKLIF. CDR3 DNA: TGTGCTCTTGGGCGAACGAGCCCGAACTGGGGAATACCCGATAAACTCATCTTT.

In this sample, this clone turned up a few times. The J gene is TRDJ1, the V gene TRDV1; D is possibly TRDD2 (6 bases). This CDR3 region has 18 residues. V lost 3 bases and J 5 bases, leaving 25 bases between the germline ends. Germline assignment: CDR1 TSWWSYY and CDR2 QGS. The CDR3 here is CALGEKGLPLWPPDKLIF. DNA for the CDR3: TGTGCTCTTGGGGAGAAAGGCCTTCCCCTCTGGCCTCCTGATAAACTCATCTTT.

Concerning this clone itself: TCRdb pairs this DNA with a much larger clone's protein that differs at residue 13, likely a read error; the protein shown was translated from the DNA. This chain links TRDV1 with TRDJ1, with TRDD3 matching over 11 bases. V trimming: 5 bases; J trimming: 3 bases; junction bases outside the gene matches: 14. Germline-derived CDR1 and CDR2 are TSWWSYY and QGS. The CDR3 has 18 residues. The CDR3 region has the DNA TGTGCTCTTGGGCCCAGGTCTGGGGGATACTTGGTCTCCGATAAACTCATCTTT. Encoded protein: CALGPRSGGYLVSDKLIF.

A few counts support this clone. The protein TCRdb gives is from a much larger clone and does not agree with this DNA's translation at residue 19, likely a read error; the protein shown here comes from the DNA. J is TRDJ1 and V is TRDV1, with TRDD3 matching over 9 bases. The CDR3 contains 21 residues. Germline CDR1 is TSWWSYY and CDR2 is QGS. Here the CDR3 reads CALGESSLRTWGIWDTDKPIF. DNA for the CDR3: TGTGCTCTTGGGGAATCCTCCCTCCGGACGTGGGGGATATGGGACACCGATAAACCCATCTTT.

This clone was observed a few times. Being one base from a much bigger clone, this may be a read error. In the same sample, other DNA sequences code for this CDR3. The chain uses TRDV1 and TRDJ1; 7 bases agree with TRDD2. The CDR3 sequence is 19 residues long. Germline-derived CDR1 and CDR2 are TSWWSYY and QGS. The CDR3 region has the DNA TGCGCTCTTGGGGAGGACTACCATTCCTACTGGAGGTACACCGATAAACTCATCTTT. Translating gives CALGEDYHSYWRYTDKLIF.

This clone was detected only a few times. A single base is all that separates this from a far larger clone, so a read error is likely. This CDR3 is also generated by other DNA sequences in the sample. The V and J genes are TRDV1 and TRDJ1; a weak D match, TRDD3 (6 bases). Trimming left V 0 bases short and J 3 bases short, with 32 bases between. This CDR3 contains 22 residues. The germline gives CDR1 TSWWSYY, CDR2 QGS. CDR3 sequence reads: CALGELPLPALLGDTRSDKLIF. As DNA, the CDR3 is TGTGCTCTTGGGGAACTTCCCCTCCCTGCCCTACTGGGAGATACGCGATCCGATAAACTCATCTTT.

This clone was seen a few times. One end of the junction fails to match germline, which may point to a read error. This chain connects TRDV1 to TRDJ1; 8 bases line up with TRDD3. Germline lookup yields CDR1 TSWWSYY and CDR2 QGS. The CDR3 runs 17 residues. The CDR3 DNA reads TGTGCTCTTGGGGAACGGGGATACCCGATTCGAACCGATAGACTCATCTTT. Translation: CALGERGYPIRTDRLIF.

This clone was seen a few times. The chain joins TRDV2 to TRDJ1; D possibly corresponds to TRDD3 (5 bases). Germline-derived CDR1 and CDR2 are GEAIGNYY and EKD. Trimming pared 4 bases from V and 3 bases from J, leaving 11 bases between. This CDR3 is built from 13 residues. The CDR3 loop reads CACDYWRSDKLIF. CDR3 nucleotides: TGTGCCTGTGATTACTGGCGATCCGATAAACTCATCTTT.

This clone was counted ten times or more. This chain uses TRDV1 with TRDJ1, with D possibly TRDD3 on 5 matching bases. The CDR3 covers 18 residues. Germline lookup yields CDR1 TSWWSYY and CDR2 QGS. V was pared by 4 bases and J by 0 bases, with 21 bases between. CDR3 protein: CALGVLIRGGPYTDKLIF. The CDR3 DNA is TGTGCTCTTGGGGTCCTCATACGGGGGGGTCCGTACACCGATAAACTCATCTTT.

This sequence joins TRDV1 and TRDJ1, with 8 nucleotides matching TRDD2. The CDR3 spans 22 residues. CDR1 is TSWWSYY and CDR2 is QGS in the germline V gene. Unmatched junction bases numbered 26, after V lost 5 bases and J lost 0 bases. CDR3 protein: CALGPNLPRCLGSYVYTDKLIF. CDR3 nucleotides: TGTGCTCTTGGGCCCAACCTTCCTAGGTGTCTGGGATCCTACGTCTACACCGATAAACTCATCTTT.

The chain links TRDV1 to TRDJ1, with D perhaps TRDD2 (5 bases). The CDR3 extends over 14 amino acids. Between the trimmed V and J ends, which lost 7 bases and 0 bases, there was a span of 12 bases. CDR1 and CDR2 (germline): TSWWSYY, QGS. CDR3 loop: CALAPSRDTDKLIF. In nucleotides, the CDR3 is TGTGCTCTTGCACCTTCTCGGGACACCGATAAACTCATCTTT.

This clone was recorded a few times. This chain joins TRDV1 and TRDJ1, with TRDD3 identical over 8 bases. Germline-derived CDR1 and CDR2 are TSWWSYY and QGS. The CDR3 has 19 amino acids. The ends lost 0 bases at V and 7 bases at J; junction bases unmatched: 19. CDR3 residues: CALGELGSLYTWGMSKLIF. The DNA for the CDR3 is TGTGCTCTTGGGGAACTAGGCTCGCTGTATACTTGGGGGATGTCTAAACTCATCTTT.

The V call is TRDV1, the J call TRDJ1; D call uncertain. CDR1 and CDR2 (germline): TSWWSYY, QGS. The CDR3 length is 14 residues. Trimming took off 9 bases at V and 0 bases at J, with 14 bases between the two ends. CDR3 sequence reads: CALGQSVYTDKLIF. CDR3 nucleotides: TGTGCTCTGGGACAATCGGTGTACACCGATAAACTCATCTTT.

About this clone itself: The junction does not match germline at one end; this may be a read error. The chain couples TRDV1 to TRDJ1; 8 nucleotides agree with TRDD3. The V gene's germline CDR1 is TSWWSYY and CDR2 QGS. This CDR3 spans 21 amino acids. CDR3 sequence reads: CAPGELSPYWGSPSYTDKHIF. CDR3 sequence (DNA): TGTGCTCCTGGGGAATTGTCCCCGTACTGGGGGTCCCCCTCGTACACCGATAAACACATCTTT.

By share, this clone counts as medium-sized (0.01 to 0.1%). A far larger clone is off by one base, so a read error is likely. The rearrangement links TRDV1 to TRDJ1; 10 nucleotides match TRDD3. CDR1 and CDR2 (germline): TSWWSYY, QGS. V gave up 1 base and J gave up 8 bases; unmatched junction bases: 28. The CDR3 runs to 22 residues. The CDR3 coding sequence is TGTGCTCTTGGGGAACCCTACGTATGGGGGATACACGGTTGGCAAAACAACAACAAACTCATCTTT. As protein: CALGEPYVWGIHGWQNNNKLIF.

The chain has TRDV1 and TRDJ1, with 7 nucleotides matching TRDD2. The CDR3 contains 25 residues. Germline V CDR1 and CDR2: TSWWSYY, QGS. V shed 3 bases, J shed 0 bases, and the junction held 34 bases outside the gene matches. The chain's CDR3 is CALGDPSSYLVGKRTVVKNTDKLIF. Written as DNA, the CDR3 is TGTGCTCTTGGGGACCCTTCTTCCTATCTCGTCGGTAAACGTACCGTTGTGAAAAACACCGATAAACTCATCTTT.

This clone is medium-sized by share. A far larger clone differs by one base, so this is likely a read error. The chain combines TRDV1 with TRDJ1; 10 nucleotides agree with TRDD3. This CDR3 contains 19 residues. Trimming at V came to 10 bases and at J to 2 bases, leaving 22 bases not matched to a gene. Germline assignment: CDR1 TSWWSYY and CDR2 QGS. CDR3 sequence (DNA): TGTGCTCCGGACCTCCCTTCCCTATCCTTACTGGGGGATACCGATAAACTCATCTTT. It translates to CAPDLPSLSLLGDTDKLIF.

Only a few counts were recorded for this clone. A far larger clone is just one base off, so this is likely a read error. J is TRDJ1 and V is TRDV1; D is possibly TRDD2 (5 bases). Looked up from germline, CDR1 is TSWWSYY and CDR2 is QGS. The CDR3 covers 20 residues. CDR3 sequence (DNA): TGTGCTCTTGGGCAACTATGCACCTACGATGCTGGAAAGTACACCGATAAACTCATCTTT. This translates into CALGQLCTYDAGKYTDKLIF.

V and J are TRDV1 and TRDJ1; 11 nucleotides agree with TRDD3. Trimming removed 7 bases from V and 2 bases from J; junction bases left unmatched: 12. Per the germline V gene, CDR1 is TSWWSYY and CDR2 is QGS. This CDR3 contains 17 residues. DNA for the CDR3: TGTGCTCTTGCAACGGGGGACTGGGGGATAAAGACCGATAAACTCATCTTT. This translates into CALATGDWGIKTDKLIF.

By proportion, this clone is large. This same CDR3 is encoded by further DNA sequences in the sample. The chain is built from TRDV1 and TRDJ1; 9 nucleotides align to TRDD3. The germline V gene has CDR1 TSWWSYY and CDR2 QGS. CDR3 length equals 21 residues. The V gene end was trimmed by 2 bases and the J gene end by 7 bases; junction bases not matched to a gene: 26. This CDR3 reads CALGEKARTYWGSPGSVKLIF. The CDR3 coding sequence is TGTGCTCTTGGGGAAAAGGCCCGGACTTACTGGGGGAGCCCAGGGTCGGTTAAACTCATCTTT.

This clone has just a few counts. The mismatch at residue 11 between this DNA's translation and the TCRdb protein of a much larger clone likely reflects a read error; the protein shown is translated from the DNA. V gene TRDV1 combines with J gene TRDJ1; TRDD3 agrees at 9 bases. The V gene end was trimmed by 5 bases and the J gene end by 2 bases; junction bases not matched to a gene: 24. The CDR3 is 21 amino acids. Looked up from germline, CDR1 is TSWWSYY and CDR2 is QGS. The CDR3 is CALGPSKCAFTLLGDTDKLIF. The CDR3 DNA is TGTGCTCTTGGGCCCTCCAAATGTGCCTTCACTCTTCTGGGGGATACCGATAAACTCATCTTT.

This clone qualifies as medium-sized. This likely came from a read error, as a far larger clone is one base away. The V and J genes are TRDV1 and TRDJ1, with 10 bases identical to TRDD3. Per the germline V gene, CDR1 is TSWWSYY and CDR2 is QGS. This CDR3 is 19 amino acids long. J gave up 3 bases and V 9 bases, and 22 bases lay outside the gene matches. CDR3 nucleotides: TGTGCTCTGGACCTCCCTTCCCTATCCTTACTGGGGGATGCCGATAAACTCATCTTT. It is translated as CALDLPSLSLLGDADKLIF.

This clone was counted only a few times. The gene calls are TRDV1 and TRDJ1; 7 bases map to TRDD3. The CDR3 is made up of 20 amino acids. Germline lookup yields CDR1 TSWWSYY and CDR2 QGS. V trimming: 6 bases; J trimming: 0 bases; junction bases outside the gene matches: 22. The CDR3 DNA reads TGTGCTCTTGGTACTACTCCTCTGGGGGTCCCCTTCATGTACACCGATAAACTCATCTTT. It yields the protein CALGTTPLGVPFMYTDKLIF.

This clone occurred a few times. The chain is built from TRDV1 and TRDJ1; D remains unclear. This CDR3 contains 14 residues. Germline assignment: CDR1 TSWWSYY and CDR2 QGS. The V end was cut by 2 bases, the J end by 0 bases, with 7 bases between. CDR3: CALGERRYTDKLIF. The CDR3 DNA sequence: TGTGCTCTTGGGGAAAGGAGGTACACCGATAAACTCATCTTT.